The 10 T cell receptor beta chains below come from one sample, sequenced in a study of beta chain features in type 1 diabetes. The study reverse transcribed the entire isolated RNA, so it sequenced expressed TCRB transcripts. The protocol was immunoSEQ multiplex PCR, while the TCRdb copy is restricted to in-frame clones and leaves out a portion. The sample gives hundreds of thousands of clones, over 10% of which show up once; less than 0.06% is in the top ten. The sequencing input was naive CD4+ T cells from blood. These receptors all stem from a woman between 18 and 29 years old in good health.

This clone was detected only a few times. The V call is TRBV28, the J call TRBJ2-5, with 9 bases fitting TRBD1. The V gene end was trimmed by 3 bases and the J gene end by 3 bases; junction bases not matched to a gene: 5. The CDR3 has 15 residues. Germline V lookup: CDR1 MDHEN, CDR2 SYDVKM. The CDR3 region is CASSLTTGGKETQYF. CDR3 DNA: TGTGCCAGCAGTTTGACGACAGGGGGAAAAGAGACCCAGTACTTC.

The chain has TRBV2 and TRBJ2-1, with TRBD1 matching 9 bases. Germline V gene sequence: CDR1 SNHLY, CDR2 FYNNEI. CDR3 size: 15 residues. Trimming removed 6 bases from V and 4 bases from J; junction bases left unmatched: 7. CDR3 loop: CASREIQGAYNEQFF. In nucleotides, the CDR3 is TGTGCCAGCAGGGAGATACAGGGGGCTTACAATGAGCAGTTCTTC.

The chain links TRBV15 to TRBJ2-5; D is possibly TRBD1 (6 bases). The CDR3 has 14 residues. In germline, CDR1 is LNHNV, CDR2 YYDKDF (reference sequence). V was trimmed by 5 bases and J by 4 bases, leaving 14 bases between them. CDR3 sequence: CATSRRLGGETQYF. CDR3 bases: TGTGCCACCAGCCGTCGATTAGGGGGAGAGACCCAGTACTTC.

The sample holds a few counts of this clone. The chain recombines TRBV7-2 with TRBJ2-5, with D possibly TRBD1 on 6 matching bases. V was trimmed by 1 base and J by 6 bases, leaving 12 bases between them. The V gene's germline CDR1 is SGHTA and CDR2 FQGNSA. The CDR3 is 14 residues long. CDR3 in amino acids: CASSLDFRGQTQYF. In DNA, the CDR3 is TGTGCCAGCAGCTTAGACTTCAGGGGACAGACCCAGTACTTC. Using reference TRBV7-2 and TRBJ2-5 for the parts outside the CDR3, the full variable domain is GAGVSQSPSNKVTEKGKDVELRCDPISGHTALYWYRQSLGQGLEFLIYFQGNSAPDKSGLPSDRFSAERTGGSVSTLTIQRTQQEDSAVYLCASSLDFRGQTQYFGPGTRLLVL.

The rearrangement links TRBV4-1 to TRBJ2-1; 12 bases align to TRBD2. The CDR3 is made up of 16 amino acids. V trimming: 4 bases; J trimming: 4 bases; junction bases outside the gene matches: 5. The V gene's germline CDR1 is MGHRA and CDR2 YSYEKL. The chain's CDR3 is CASSRAGTSGYNEQFF. The DNA for the CDR3 is TGCGCCAGCAGCCGCGCCGGGACTAGCGGGTACAATGAGCAGTTCTTC.

The chain uses TRBV7-2 and TRBJ1-6, with 7 bases aligning to TRBD1. CDR3 length equals 16 residues. CDR1 is SGHTA and CDR2 is FQGNSA in the germline V gene. The V and J ends lost 4 bases and 7 bases, in that order; junction bases with no gene match: 10. CDR3 coding DNA: TGTGCCAGCAGCTCGGAGGGGGCCATGGTGAATTCACCCCTCCACTTT. It specifies CASSSEGAMVNSPLHF. Using reference TRBV7-2 and TRBJ1-6 for the parts outside the CDR3, the full variable domain is GAGVSQSPSNKVTEKGKDVELRCDPISGHTALYWYRQSLGQGLEFLIYFQGNSAPDKSGLPSDRFSAERTGGSVSTLTIQRTQQEDSAVYLCASSSEGAMVNSPLHFGNGTRLTVT.

This chain links TRBV9 with TRBJ2-3; weak D call: TRBD2 (6 bases). V shed 0 bases and J shed 0 bases, with 8 bases lying between them. Germline lookup yields CDR1 SGDLS and CDR2 YYNGEE. The CDR3 contains 15 residues. The CDR3 sequence: CASSVGGRSTDTQYF. The CDR3, as DNA: TGTGCCAGCAGCGTAGGGGGGAGGAGCACAGATACGCAGTATTTT.

This clone was detected only a few times. The chain uses TRBV7-2 and TRBJ2-5; 11 bases map to TRBD2. V was clipped by 6 bases and J by 3 bases; unmatched bases: 15. Per germline, CDR1 SGHTA and CDR2 FQGNSA. This CDR3 is built from 18 residues. CDR3 nucleotides: TGTGCCAGCAGTCCTCTAGCGGGAGGTTTGGTAGGGGAAGAGACCCAGTACTTC. Amino acids: CASSPLAGGLVGEETQYF.

The DNA of the CDR3 is TGTGCCAGCAGCCCCGAACCGACAGGGACGGAGACCCAGTACTTC. This encodes CASSPEPTGTETQYF. The V gene is TRBV6-5, the J gene TRBJ2-5, with 7 nucleotides matching TRBD1. The CDR3 is 15 residues long. Germline V gene sequence: CDR1 MNHEY, CDR2 SVGAGI. Losses at the gene ends were 6 bases for V and 5 bases for J; bases not matched to a gene: 12.

The rearrangement joins TRBV29-1 to TRBJ2-7; D is uncertain. The CDR3 runs to 15 residues. Trimming cost V 3 bases and J 0 bases, with 15 bases left between them. From germline, CDR1 is SQVTM and CDR2 ANQGSEA. The CDR3 nucleotides read TGCAGCGTTGACCTGATCAGCAGGACCTCCTACGAGCAGTACGTC. Its protein is CSVDLISRTSYEQYV.